The 25 T cell receptor beta chains below come from one sample, sequenced in a study of T cells in Graves' hyperthyroidism and ophthalmopathy (dated by TCRdb to about 2019). Libraries were made using multiplex PCR. The instrument given in TCRdb is Illumina HiSeq 2000. TCR beta CDR3 regions were amplified from RNA transcripts. The first round of RT-PCR for the TCR CDR3 was performed with the HTBI primer set and the Qiagen OneStep RT-PCR kit. TCRdb itself trimmed the public reads at Q25 with fastp, ran MiXCR and retained productive beta chains. Identical CDR3 proteins give one entry, which carries the most common genes and DNA. This sample is represented by roughly 740,000 distinct CDR3 sequences; roughly 17% of them were singletons. Around 8.1% of the sample rests with the top ten. The sample consisted of blood. These receptor sequences come from a man aged 18 to 29 with Graves' hyperthyroidism.

This clonotype was counted many times. This rearrangement joins TRBV7-3 to TRBJ2-5; TRBD2 aligns across 9 bases. Germline V gene data show CDR1 as SGHTA and CDR2 as FQGTGA. The CDR3 has 17 amino acids. After removal of 1 base from V and 0 bases from J, the junction contained 6 bases not matched to a gene. CDR3 DNA: TGTGCCAGCAGCTTAAAAGGGGCTAGCGGGAACCAAGAGACCCAGTACTTC. It translates to CASSLKGASGNQETQYF.

This clonotype was seen at least ten times. CDR3 sequence reads: CASSSGHSTDTQYF. The CDR3 DNA follows: TGTGCCAGCAGCTCCGGACATAGCACAGATACGCAGTATTTT. The chain employs TRBV7-8 and TRBJ2-3, with D tentatively TRBD1 (5 bases). Trimming took 4 bases from V and 0 from J, leaving 8 bases between them. Germline values: CDR1 SGHVS, CDR2 FQNEAQ. The CDR3 consists of 14 residues.

The sample holds many counts of this clonotype. The chain carries TRBV7-6 and TRBJ2-2; possible D gene TRBD2, 5 bases. V lost 0 bases and J lost 0, with 8 bases in between. Germline assignment: CDR1 SGHVS and CDR2 FNYEAQ. There are 16 residues in the CDR3. CDR3 residues: CASSLALAANTGELFF. The CDR3 DNA follows: TGTGCCAGCAGCTTAGCCCTAGCAGCGAACACCGGGGAGCTGTTTTTT.

Only a few counts were recorded for this clonotype. The CDR3 coding sequence is TGTGCCAGTAGTATTGTAGGAAACGAGCAGTACTTC. Translation: CASSIVGNEQYF. The chain has TRBV19 and TRBJ2-7; no definite D call. This CDR3 has 12 amino acids. From germline, CDR1 is LNHDA and CDR2 SQIVND (reference sequence). Trimming stripped 3 bases from V and 5 bases from J, with 8 bases between.

The sample holds a few counts of this clonotype. The rearrangement uses TRBV28 and TRBJ1-2; D is perhaps TRBD1 (6 bases). V dropped 6 bases and J dropped 3 bases, with 17 bases sitting between them. Germline assignment: CDR1 MDHEN and CDR2 SYDVKM. The CDR3 length is 15 residues. The CDR3 sequence: CASREYGTHHYGYTF. The DNA of the CDR3 is TGTGCCAGCAGGGAGTACGGGACACACCACTATGGCTACACCTTC.

This clonotype was seen at least ten times. The CDR3 coding sequence is TGTGCCAGCAGCTTACAGGGTGAAGATACGCAGTATTTT. Its translation: CASSLQGEDTQYF. V and J are TRBV5-5 and TRBJ2-3, with D perhaps TRBD1 (6 bases). Germline assignment: CDR1 SGHKS and CDR2 YYEKEE (reference sequence). V lost 2 bases, J lost 5 bases, and 9 bases lay in between. The CDR3 length is 13 residues.

This clonotype was seen only a few times. The V call is TRBV24-1, the J call TRBJ2-1; D remains unclear. CDR3 length equals 13 residues. In germline, CDR1 is KGHDR, CDR2 SFDVKD. V was cut by 7 bases and J by 0 bases, with 6 bases left in between. The CDR3 sequence: CATRASSYNEQFF. CDR3 DNA: TGTGCCACCAGGGCGTCCTCCTACAATGAGCAGTTCTTC.

J is TRBJ1-2 and V is TRBV19; a possible D gene is TRBD1 (5 bases). Looked up from germline, CDR1 is LNHDA and CDR2 is SQIVND (reference sequence). The CDR3 runs 13 residues. The V gene lost 10 bases and the J gene lost 6 bases, with 18 bases spanning the gap. CDR3 in DNA: TGTGCCACCCGGAAGGGACCCTGGGATGGCTACACCTTC. Protein: CATRKGPWDGYTF.

This clonotype was counted many times. J is TRBJ1-1 and V is TRBV29-1, with D unclear. Trimming stripped 4 bases from V and 1 base from J, with 7 bases between. The V gene's germline CDR1 is SQVTM and CDR2 ANQGSEA. The CDR3 extends over 12 amino acids. The CDR3 region is CSVAWKNTEAFF. The CDR3 DNA reads as TGCAGCGTTGCATGGAAGAACACTGAAGCTTTCTTT. The full variable domain, completed using reference TRBV29-1 and TRBJ1-1, is SAVISQKPSRDICQRGTSLTIQCQVDSQVTMMFWYRQQPGQSLTLIATANQGSEATYESGFVIDKFPISRPNLTFSTLTVSNMSPEDSSIYLCSVAWKNTEAFFGQGTRLTVV.

This clonotype has more than one count but fewer than ten. This chain connects TRBV27 to TRBJ2-1; D gene uncertain. Trimming removed 1 base at V and 5 bases at J, with 9 bases between. Germline lookup yields CDR1 MNHEY and CDR2 SMNVEV (reference sequence). The CDR3 is 14 residues long. The CDR3 bases are TGTGCCAGCAGTTTATTGTCTGGTAACAATGAGCAGTTCTTC. Amino acid sequence: CASSLLSGNNEQFF.

This chain connects TRBV20-1 to TRBJ2-5; possible D gene TRBD1, 6 bases. The CDR3 sequence is 13 residues long. Germline CDR1 DFQATT, CDR2 SNEGSKA (reference sequence). The V gene lost 4 bases and the J gene lost 5 bases, with 14 bases spanning the gap. For the CDR3, the DNA is TGCAGTGCTAAAGGGTCAGGGGTTGAGACCCAGTACTTC. It translates to CSAKGSGVETQYF.

This clonotype was detected many times. V is TRBV2 and J is TRBJ2-7, with unresolved D. CDR1 and CDR2 from the germline V gene are SNHLY and FYNNEI. The CDR3 runs 14 residues. Trimming took 3 bases from V and 0 from J, leaving 9 bases between them. The DNA of the CDR3 is TGTGCCAGCAGTGAGTCACCCGTCTCCTACGAGCAGTACTTC. Amino acid sequence: CASSESPVSYEQYF.

The chain uses TRBV6-2 or TRBV6-3 and TRBJ1-2, with 8 bases that match TRBD1. The CDR3 extends over 17 amino acids. Germline V gene lookup returns CDR1 MNHEY and CDR2 SVGEGT. The ends lost 2 bases at V and 4 bases at J; junction bases unmatched: 12. CDR3: CASSYPSDRAVIYGYTF. The DNA for the CDR3 is TGTGCCAGCAGTTACCCCTCGGACAGGGCGGTCATCTATGGCTACACCTTC.

Worth noting for this clonotype: At one end, the junction sequence differs from germline, possibly due to a read error. The rearrangement joins TRBV11-2 to TRBJ1-6; possible D gene TRBD1, 6 bases. From germline, CDR1 is SGHAT and CDR2 FQNNGV. CDR3 length equals 17 residues. The CDR3 sequence is CASSPRGAGSYNSPLHF. In DNA, the CDR3 is TGCGCCAGCAGCCCCCGGGGGGCCGGCTCCTATAATTCACCCCTCCACTTT.

There are many counts of this clonotype. The V call is TRBV7-9, the J call TRBJ2-5; D uncertain. Trimming cost V 0 bases and J 9 bases, with 14 bases left between them. In germline, CDR1 is SEHNR, CDR2 FQNEAQ (reference sequence). The CDR3 totals 14 residues. Written as DNA, the CDR3 is TGTGCCAGCAGCTTAGCAACGGAGCGATGGGCCCAGTACTTC. Translation: CASSLATERWAQYF.

This clonotype was recorded a few times. V gene TRBV7-2 combines with J gene TRBJ2-3; TRBD2 matches at 15 bases. J was trimmed by 6 bases and V by 2 bases; bases with no gene match: 3. This CDR3 has 16 amino acids. Germline values: CDR1 SGHTA, CDR2 FQGNSA. This chain's CDR3 is CASSLRTSGREDTQYF. The DNA for the CDR3 is TGTGCCAGCAGCTTACGGACTAGCGGGAGGGAGGATACGCAGTATTTT.

The CDR3 is CSAIRTAVSYEQYF. CDR3 nucleotide sequence: TGCAGTGCGATCCGGACGGCGGTCTCCTACGAGCAGTACTTC. The chain couples TRBV20-1 to TRBJ2-7; D is ambiguous. This CDR3 is built from 14 residues. Trimming left V 6 bases short and J 0 bases short, with 15 bases between. CDR1 is DFQATT, CDR2 SNEGSKA, per germline (reference sequence).

The table lists this clonotype with many counts. The CDR3 DNA reads TGTGCTAGTGGTTTGCCCGCGATACGGATAACCGGGGAGCTGTTTTTT. Residues: CASGLPAIRITGELFF. The rearrangement links TRBV12-5 to TRBJ2-2; D is unclear. The CDR3 runs 16 residues. V lost 2 bases and J lost 5, with 15 bases in between. Germline CDR1 LGHNT, CDR2 FRNRAP. The full variable domain, rest sourced from reference TRBV12-5 and TRBJ2-2, is DARVTQTPRHKVTEMGQEVTMRCQPILGHNTVFWYRQTMMQGLELLAYFRNRAPLDDSGMPKDRFSAEMPDATLATLKIQPSEPRDSAVYFCASGLPAIRITGELFFGEGSRLTVL.

The CDR3 spells CASSVATGVETQYF. CDR3 DNA: TGTGCCAGCAGCGTAGCTACGGGAGTTGAGACCCAGTACTTC. V gene TRBV9 combines with J gene TRBJ2-5; D possibly corresponds to TRBD2 (6 bases). There are 14 residues in the CDR3. Germline values: CDR1 SGDLS, CDR2 YYNGEE. The ends were cut back, 0 bases at V and 5 bases at J, with 11 bases in the middle.

V usage is TRBV6-2 or TRBV6-3 and J usage is TRBJ2-7, with a weak D call TRBD2 (6 bases). Trimming pared 2 bases from V and 9 bases from J, leaving 8 bases between. In germline, CDR1 is MNHEY, CDR2 SVGEGT. The CDR3 is made up of 11 amino acids. CDR3 residues: CASSYRERQYF. The CDR3, as DNA: TGTGCCAGCAGTTACCGGGAGCGGCAGTACTTC.

The V call is TRBV15, the J call TRBJ1-1; maybe TRBD1 (5 bases). The ends were cut back, 3 bases at V and 10 bases at J, with 15 bases in the middle. Germline CDR1 LNHNV, CDR2 YYDKDF (reference sequence). This CDR3 region has 13 residues. CDR3 DNA: TGTGCCACCAGCAGGGACCTAGGGACGGGAGCTTTCTTT. It specifies CATSRDLGTGAFF.

This rearrangement joins TRBV6-2 or TRBV6-3 to TRBJ2-7; TRBD2 matches 11 bases. CDR3 length equals 15 residues. The J segment lost 3 bases and the V segment lost 0 bases, leaving 1 base of the junction unmatched. The germline V gene has CDR1 MNHEY and CDR2 SVGEGT. CDR3 sequence reads: CASSYSGLAVYEQYF. The CDR3 DNA reads TGTGCCAGCAGTTACTCGGGACTAGCGGTCTACGAGCAGTACTTC.

This clonotype has just a few counts. The chain links TRBV28 to TRBJ2-3; D might be TRBD2 (6 bases). The CDR3 is 15 amino acids. The V end lost 1 base, the J end lost 1 base, and 9 bases lay between the germline ends. From germline, CDR1 is MDHEN and CDR2 SYDVKM. In DNA, the CDR3 is TGTGCCAGCAGTTTATTAGGAGGGGGCACAGATACGCAGTATTTT. Protein sequence: CASSLLGGGTDTQYF.

This sequence joins TRBV5-1 and TRBJ2-1; D remains ambiguous. The DNA end lines up better with TRBJ2-7; the J call may be wrong. CDR1 and CDR2 (germline): SGHRS, YFSETQ. This CDR3 contains 15 residues. CDR3 residues: CASSLEGSSYNEQYF. CDR3 DNA sequence: TGCGCCAGCAGCTTGGAAGGTAGCTCCTACAATGAGCAGTACTTC.

In this sample, this clonotype turned up many times. The chain uses TRBV6-5 and TRBJ2-7; D remains unclear. The V end lost 2 bases, the J end lost 2 bases, and 10 bases lay between the germline ends. Per germline, CDR1 MNHEY and CDR2 SVGAGI. The CDR3 consists of 14 residues. The CDR3 sequence: CASSYERATYEQYF. CDR3 in DNA: TGTGCCAGCAGTTACGAAAGGGCTACCTACGAGCAGTACTTC.